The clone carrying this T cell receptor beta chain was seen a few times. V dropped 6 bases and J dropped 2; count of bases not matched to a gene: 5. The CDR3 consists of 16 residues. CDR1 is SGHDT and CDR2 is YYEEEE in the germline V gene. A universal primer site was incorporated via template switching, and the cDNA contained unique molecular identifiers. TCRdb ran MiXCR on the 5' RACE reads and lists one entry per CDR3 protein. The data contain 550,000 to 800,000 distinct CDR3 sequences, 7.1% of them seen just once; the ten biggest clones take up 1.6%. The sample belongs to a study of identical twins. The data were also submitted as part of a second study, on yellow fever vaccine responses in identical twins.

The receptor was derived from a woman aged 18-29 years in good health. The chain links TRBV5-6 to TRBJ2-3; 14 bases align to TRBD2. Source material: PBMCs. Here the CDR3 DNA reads TGTGCCAGCAAAGGACTAGCGGGAGGAACCACAGATACGCAGTATTTT. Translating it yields CASKGLAGGTTDTQYF.